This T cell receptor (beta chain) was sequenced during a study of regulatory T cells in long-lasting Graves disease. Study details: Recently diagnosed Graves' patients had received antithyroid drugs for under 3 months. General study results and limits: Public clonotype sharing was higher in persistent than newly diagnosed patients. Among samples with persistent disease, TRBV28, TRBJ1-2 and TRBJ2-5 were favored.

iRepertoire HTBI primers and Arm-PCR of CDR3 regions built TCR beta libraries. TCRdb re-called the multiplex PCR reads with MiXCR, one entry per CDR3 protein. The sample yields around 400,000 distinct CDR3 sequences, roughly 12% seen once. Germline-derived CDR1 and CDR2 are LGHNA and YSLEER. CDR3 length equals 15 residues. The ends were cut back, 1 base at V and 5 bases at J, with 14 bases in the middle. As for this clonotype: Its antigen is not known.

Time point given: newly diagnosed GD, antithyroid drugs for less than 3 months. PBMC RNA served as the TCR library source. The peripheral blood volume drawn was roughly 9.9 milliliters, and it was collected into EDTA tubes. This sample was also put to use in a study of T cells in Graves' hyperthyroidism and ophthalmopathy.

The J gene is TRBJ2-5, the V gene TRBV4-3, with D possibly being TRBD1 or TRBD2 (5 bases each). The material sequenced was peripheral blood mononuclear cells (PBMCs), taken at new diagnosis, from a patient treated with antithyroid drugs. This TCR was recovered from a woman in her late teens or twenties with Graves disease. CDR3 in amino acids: CASSQGLRGGETQYF. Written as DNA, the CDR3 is TGCGCCAGCAGCCAAGGTCTTCGGGGCGGGGAGACCCAGTACTTC.